This passage covers 6 T cell receptor beta chains from one sample sequenced in a study of T cells in Graves' hyperthyroidism and ophthalmopathy. RNA transcripts served as the template for amplifying TCR beta CDR3 regions. Initially, a first-round RT-PCR of the TCR CDR3 employed the HTBI primer set. One entry per CDR3 protein, called by TCRdb with MiXCR from the multiplex PCR reads. The table records under 30,000 distinct CDR3 sequences, less than 65% of them present only once. The sequencing input was blood. All receptors come from a woman aged 40-49 years with Graves' hyperthyroidism that later progressed to Graves' ophthalmopathy.

The chain combines TRBV5-6 with TRBJ1-5, with TRBD1 identical over 8 bases. V trimming: 4 bases; J trimming: 6 bases; junction bases outside the gene matches: 12. This CDR3 is 16 amino acids long. The germline CDR1 and CDR2 sequences are SGHDT and YYEEEE. In DNA form, the CDR3 reads TGTGCCAGCAGCACTTCCCTCGGACAGGGCGGTCAGCCCCAGCATTTT. This codes for CASSTSLGQGGQPQHF.

This clonotype has only one observation. This chain uses TRBV11-2 with TRBJ2-2, with 7 bases aligning to TRBD2. The V gene end was trimmed by 2 bases and the J gene end by 5 bases; junction bases not matched to a gene: 5. The CDR3 is made up of 15 amino acids. Germline V gene lookup returns CDR1 SGHAT and CDR2 FQNNGV. The CDR3 DNA sequence: TGTGCCAGCAGCTTATCGGCGGGAGTTACCGGGGAGCTGTTTTTT. Its protein is CASSLSAGVTGELFF.

The chain combines TRBV2 with TRBJ2-1; D ambiguous. V lost 6 bases and J lost 1, with 13 bases in between. CDR1 and CDR2 (germline): SNHLY, FYNNEI. The length of the CDR3 is 15 residues. The CDR3 reads CASRDGSISYNEQFF. CDR3 nucleotide sequence: TGTGCCAGCAGGGATGGCAGCATATCCTACAATGAGCAGTTCTTC.

The chain combines TRBV6-1 with TRBJ2-7, with 8 bases aligning to TRBD1. The CDR3 spans 15 residues. V shed 4 bases, J shed 1 base, and the junction held 6 bases outside the gene matches. From germline, CDR1 is MNHNS and CDR2 SASEGT. Here the CDR3 reads CASSVQDRASYEQYF. As DNA, the CDR3 is TGTGCCAGCAGTGTCCAGGACAGGGCATCCTACGAGCAGTACTTC.

In its sample, this clonotype was seen many times. The chain uses TRBV4-1 and TRBJ2-1, with 7 bases matching TRBD2. Germline V gene data show CDR1 as MGHRA and CDR2 as YSYEKL. J was trimmed by 9 bases and V by 3 bases; bases with no gene match: 11. This CDR3 is built from 15 residues. The CDR3 bases are TGCGCCAGCAGCCAGTTCCTAGCGGAAAGGGGTGAGCAGTTCTTC. It specifies CASSQFLAERGEQFF.

The J gene is TRBJ1-3, the V gene TRBV20-1; possible D gene TRBD1, 5 bases. Germline CDR1 is DFQATT and CDR2 is SNEGSKA (reference sequence). The V gene lost 0 bases and the J gene lost 7 bases, with 13 bases spanning the gap. The CDR3 sequence is 14 residues long. Written as DNA, the CDR3 is TGCAGTGCTAGAGATGGCAGGGTTGGTAACACCATATATTTT. Its protein is CSARDGRVGNTIYF.